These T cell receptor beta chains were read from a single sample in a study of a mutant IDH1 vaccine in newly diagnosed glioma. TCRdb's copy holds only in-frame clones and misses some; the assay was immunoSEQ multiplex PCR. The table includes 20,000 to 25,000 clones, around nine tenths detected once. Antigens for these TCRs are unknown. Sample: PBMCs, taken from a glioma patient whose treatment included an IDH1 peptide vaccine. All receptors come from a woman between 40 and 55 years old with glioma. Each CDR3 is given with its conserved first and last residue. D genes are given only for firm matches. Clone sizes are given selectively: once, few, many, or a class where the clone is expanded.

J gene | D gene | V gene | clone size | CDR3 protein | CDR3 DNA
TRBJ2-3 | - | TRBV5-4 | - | CASSPGVISTDTQYF | TGTGCCAGCAGCCCCGGGGTCATCAGCACAGATACGCAGTATTTT
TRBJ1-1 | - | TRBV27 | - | CASSPGQNEAFF | TGTGCCAGCAGTCCTGGACAGAATGAAGCTTTCTTT
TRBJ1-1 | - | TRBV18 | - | CASSPWAAYVNTEAFF | TGTGCCAGCTCACCATGGGCAGCTTATGTGAACACTGAAGCTTTCTTT
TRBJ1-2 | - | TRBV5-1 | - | CASSLEWGNYGYTF | TGCGCCAGCAGCTTGGAGTGGGGAAACTATGGCTACACCTTC
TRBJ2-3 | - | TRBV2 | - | CASSETTSRGDTQYF | TGTGCCAGCAGTGAGACGACGTCCCGTGGGGATACGCAGTATTTT
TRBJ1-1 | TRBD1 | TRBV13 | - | CASSLGSGTDEAFF | TGTGCCAGCAGCTTGGGCTCCGGGACAGATGAAGCTTTCTTT
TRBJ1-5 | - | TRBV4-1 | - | CASSQDLRALANQPQHF | TGCGCCAGCAGCCAAGACCTTAGGGCCTTGGCTAATCAGCCCCAGCATTTT
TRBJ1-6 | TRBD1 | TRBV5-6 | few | CASRSTGGGNSPLHF | TGTGCCAGCAGGTCGACAGGGGGTGGCAATTCACCCCTCCACTTT
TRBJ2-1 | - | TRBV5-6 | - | CASSLTGTNEQFF | TGTGCCAGCAGCTTAACAGGGACCAATGAGCAGTTCTTC
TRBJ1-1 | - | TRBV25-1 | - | CASSASLGTNTEAFF | TGTGCCAGCAGTGCCTCCCTAGGTACGAACACTGAAGCTTTCTTT
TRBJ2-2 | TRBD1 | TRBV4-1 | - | CASSGGTGSGIMVAGELFF | TGCGCCAGCAGCGGAGGGACAGGGTCAGGTATTATGGTCGCCGGGGAGCTGTTTTTT
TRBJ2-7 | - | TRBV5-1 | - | CASSLGAGFYEQYF | TGCGCCAGCAGCTTGGGGGCAGGGTTCTACGAGCAGTACTTC
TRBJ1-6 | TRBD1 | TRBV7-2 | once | CASSRTGGSPLHF | TGTGCCAGCAGCAGGACAGGGGGCTCACCCCTCCACTTT
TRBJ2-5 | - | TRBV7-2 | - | CASSLTWQAGTQYF | TGTGCCAGCAGCTTAACGTGGCAGGCGGGGACCCAGTACTTC
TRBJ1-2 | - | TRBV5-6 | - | CASSYQANYGYTF | TGTGCCAGCAGTTACCAGGCTAACTATGGCTACACCTTC